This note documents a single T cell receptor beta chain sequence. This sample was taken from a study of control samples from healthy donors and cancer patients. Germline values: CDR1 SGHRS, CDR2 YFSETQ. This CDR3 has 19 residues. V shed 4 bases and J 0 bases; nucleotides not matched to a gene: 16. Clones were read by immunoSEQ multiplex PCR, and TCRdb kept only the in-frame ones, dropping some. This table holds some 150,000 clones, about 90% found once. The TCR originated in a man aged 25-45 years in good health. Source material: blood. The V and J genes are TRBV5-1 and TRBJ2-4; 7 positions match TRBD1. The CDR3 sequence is CASSLARDSDRLAKNIQYF. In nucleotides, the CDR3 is TGCGCCAGCAGCCTGGCCCGGGACAGCGACCGTCTAGCCAAAAACATTCAGTACTTC.